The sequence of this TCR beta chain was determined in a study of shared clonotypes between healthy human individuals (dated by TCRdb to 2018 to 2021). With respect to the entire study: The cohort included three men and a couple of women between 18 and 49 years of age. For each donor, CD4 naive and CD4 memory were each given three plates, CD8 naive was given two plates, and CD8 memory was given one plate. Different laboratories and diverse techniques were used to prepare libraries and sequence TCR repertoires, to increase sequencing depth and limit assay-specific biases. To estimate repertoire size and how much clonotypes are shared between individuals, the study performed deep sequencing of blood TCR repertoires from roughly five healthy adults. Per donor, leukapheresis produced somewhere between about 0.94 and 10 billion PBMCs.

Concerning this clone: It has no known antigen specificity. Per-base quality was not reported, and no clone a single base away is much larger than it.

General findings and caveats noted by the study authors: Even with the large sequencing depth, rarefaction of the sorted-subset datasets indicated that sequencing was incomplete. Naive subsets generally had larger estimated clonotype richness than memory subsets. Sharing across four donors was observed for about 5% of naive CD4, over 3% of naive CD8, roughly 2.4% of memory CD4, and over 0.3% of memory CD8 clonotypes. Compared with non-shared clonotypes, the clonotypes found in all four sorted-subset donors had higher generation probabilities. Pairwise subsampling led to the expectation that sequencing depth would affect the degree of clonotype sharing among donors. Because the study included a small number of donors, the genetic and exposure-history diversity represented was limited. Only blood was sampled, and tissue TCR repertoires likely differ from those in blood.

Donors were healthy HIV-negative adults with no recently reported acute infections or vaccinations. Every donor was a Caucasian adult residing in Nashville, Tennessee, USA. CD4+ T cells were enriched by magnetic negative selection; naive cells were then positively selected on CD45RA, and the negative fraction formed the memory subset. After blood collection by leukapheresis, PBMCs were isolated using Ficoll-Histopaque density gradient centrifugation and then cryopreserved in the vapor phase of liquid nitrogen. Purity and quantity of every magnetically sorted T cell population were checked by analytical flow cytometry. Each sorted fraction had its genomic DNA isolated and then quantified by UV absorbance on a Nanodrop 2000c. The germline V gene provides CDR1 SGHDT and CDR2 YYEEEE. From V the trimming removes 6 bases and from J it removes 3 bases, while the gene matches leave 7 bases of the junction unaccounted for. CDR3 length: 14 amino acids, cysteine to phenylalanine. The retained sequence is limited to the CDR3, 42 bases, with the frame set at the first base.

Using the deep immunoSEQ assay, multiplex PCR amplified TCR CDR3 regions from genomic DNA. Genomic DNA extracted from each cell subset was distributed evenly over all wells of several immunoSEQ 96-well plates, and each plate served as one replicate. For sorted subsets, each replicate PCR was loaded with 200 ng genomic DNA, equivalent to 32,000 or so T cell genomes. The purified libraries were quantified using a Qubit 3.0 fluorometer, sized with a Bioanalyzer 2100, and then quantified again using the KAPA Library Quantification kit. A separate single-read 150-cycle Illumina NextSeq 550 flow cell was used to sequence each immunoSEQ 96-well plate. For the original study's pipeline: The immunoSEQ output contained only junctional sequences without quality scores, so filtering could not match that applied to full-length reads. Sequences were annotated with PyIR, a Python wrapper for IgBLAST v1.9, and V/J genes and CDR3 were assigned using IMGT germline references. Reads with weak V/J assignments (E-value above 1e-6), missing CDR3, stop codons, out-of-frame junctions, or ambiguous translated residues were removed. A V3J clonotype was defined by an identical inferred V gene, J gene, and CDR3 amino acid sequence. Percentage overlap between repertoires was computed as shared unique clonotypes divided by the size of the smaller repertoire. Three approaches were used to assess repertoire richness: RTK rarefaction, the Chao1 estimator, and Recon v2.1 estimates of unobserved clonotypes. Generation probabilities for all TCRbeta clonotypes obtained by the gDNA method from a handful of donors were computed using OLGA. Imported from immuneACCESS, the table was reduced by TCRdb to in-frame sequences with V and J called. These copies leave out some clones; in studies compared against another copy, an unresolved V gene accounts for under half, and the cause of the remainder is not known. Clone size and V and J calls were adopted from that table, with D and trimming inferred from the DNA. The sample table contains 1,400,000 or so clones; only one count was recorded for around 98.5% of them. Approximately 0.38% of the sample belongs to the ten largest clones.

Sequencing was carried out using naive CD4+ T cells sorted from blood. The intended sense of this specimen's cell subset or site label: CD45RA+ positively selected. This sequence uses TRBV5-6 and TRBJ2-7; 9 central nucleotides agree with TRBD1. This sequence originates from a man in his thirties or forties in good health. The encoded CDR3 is CASILQGASYEQYF. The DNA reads TGTGCCAGCATTTTACAGGGGGCTAGCTACGAGCAGTACTTC.